This TCR beta chain was sequenced in a study of blood T cells in healthy people across ages. This clonotype was detected a few times. Its specificity is not known. Study observations and caveats: Diversity of TCR beta correlated strongly with naive T cell percentage.

Germline values: CDR1 MNHEY, CDR2 SVGAGI. The CDR3 is 18 residues long. V was cut by 0 bases and J by 2 bases, with 17 bases left in between. Using a J-beta primer mix together with a sample-barcoded 5' primer, a second PCR was run for about 7 to 12 cycles. Each cDNA molecule received a tag from a template-switch adaptor that had 12 random nucleotides. CDR3-containing paired-end reads numbering at least 2.5 million came from each sample. TCRdb processed the 5' RACE reads anew with MiXCR; each CDR3 protein has one entry. Of around 1,900,000 distinct CDR3 sequences in the sample, 35% to 50% were seen once.

The chain joins TRBV6-5 to TRBJ2-1; no clear D. The receptor comes from a human donor in good health. The specimen sequenced was blood. CDR3 loop: CASSYSTARPGTYNEQFF. CDR3 coding DNA: TGTGCCAGCAGTTACTCCACCGCCAGACCAGGTACCTACAATGAGCAGTTCTTC.